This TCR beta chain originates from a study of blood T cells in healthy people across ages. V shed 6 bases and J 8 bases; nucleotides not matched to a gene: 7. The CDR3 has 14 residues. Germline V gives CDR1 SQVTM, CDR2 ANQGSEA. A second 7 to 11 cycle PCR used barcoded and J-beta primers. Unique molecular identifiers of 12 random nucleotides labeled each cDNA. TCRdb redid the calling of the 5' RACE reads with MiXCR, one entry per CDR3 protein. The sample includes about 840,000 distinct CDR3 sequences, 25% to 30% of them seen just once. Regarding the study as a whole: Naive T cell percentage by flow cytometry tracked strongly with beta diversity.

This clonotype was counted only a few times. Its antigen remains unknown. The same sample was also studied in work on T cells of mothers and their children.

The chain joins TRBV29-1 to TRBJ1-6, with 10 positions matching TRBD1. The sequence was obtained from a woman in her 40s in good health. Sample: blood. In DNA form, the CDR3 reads TGCAGCGTAAAAGAGGGGACAGGGGATTCACCCCTCCACTTT. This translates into CSVKEGTGDSPLHF.